This T cell receptor (beta chain) was captured by sequencing in a study of T cell responses to AZD1222 COVID-19 vaccine. Study-level background: Second-dose groups at about 4 or about 12 weeks were pooled. Notes on the study in general: Sampled repertoires all dated from after the peak T cell response. White British people made up most donors, females outnumbered males, and clonal diversity was possibly underestimated. Along spike, vaccine-associated CD4 TCRs were found throughout, with dominance at 160-218 and 743-854.

The protocol was immunoSEQ multiplex PCR, while the TCRdb copy is restricted to in-frame clones and leaves out a portion. There are about 100,000 clones in the sample; roughly 92% occur only once, and around 5% lies in the top ten. A word on this clone: The target antigen is unknown.

Sequences were derived from peripheral blood, sampled on day 0 of AZD1222 vaccination. The TCR was taken from an adult in good health.

CDR3 nucleotides: TGTGCCAGCAGTTTACCTACCCCCACTAATGAAAAACTGTTTTTT. It encodes CASSLPTPTNEKLFF. The chain links TRBV28 to TRBJ1-4; D is unresolved. From germline, CDR1 is MDHEN and CDR2 SYDVKM. Trimming shortened V by 2 bases and J by 2 bases, and 9 bases separated the two germline ends. This CDR3 region has 15 residues.